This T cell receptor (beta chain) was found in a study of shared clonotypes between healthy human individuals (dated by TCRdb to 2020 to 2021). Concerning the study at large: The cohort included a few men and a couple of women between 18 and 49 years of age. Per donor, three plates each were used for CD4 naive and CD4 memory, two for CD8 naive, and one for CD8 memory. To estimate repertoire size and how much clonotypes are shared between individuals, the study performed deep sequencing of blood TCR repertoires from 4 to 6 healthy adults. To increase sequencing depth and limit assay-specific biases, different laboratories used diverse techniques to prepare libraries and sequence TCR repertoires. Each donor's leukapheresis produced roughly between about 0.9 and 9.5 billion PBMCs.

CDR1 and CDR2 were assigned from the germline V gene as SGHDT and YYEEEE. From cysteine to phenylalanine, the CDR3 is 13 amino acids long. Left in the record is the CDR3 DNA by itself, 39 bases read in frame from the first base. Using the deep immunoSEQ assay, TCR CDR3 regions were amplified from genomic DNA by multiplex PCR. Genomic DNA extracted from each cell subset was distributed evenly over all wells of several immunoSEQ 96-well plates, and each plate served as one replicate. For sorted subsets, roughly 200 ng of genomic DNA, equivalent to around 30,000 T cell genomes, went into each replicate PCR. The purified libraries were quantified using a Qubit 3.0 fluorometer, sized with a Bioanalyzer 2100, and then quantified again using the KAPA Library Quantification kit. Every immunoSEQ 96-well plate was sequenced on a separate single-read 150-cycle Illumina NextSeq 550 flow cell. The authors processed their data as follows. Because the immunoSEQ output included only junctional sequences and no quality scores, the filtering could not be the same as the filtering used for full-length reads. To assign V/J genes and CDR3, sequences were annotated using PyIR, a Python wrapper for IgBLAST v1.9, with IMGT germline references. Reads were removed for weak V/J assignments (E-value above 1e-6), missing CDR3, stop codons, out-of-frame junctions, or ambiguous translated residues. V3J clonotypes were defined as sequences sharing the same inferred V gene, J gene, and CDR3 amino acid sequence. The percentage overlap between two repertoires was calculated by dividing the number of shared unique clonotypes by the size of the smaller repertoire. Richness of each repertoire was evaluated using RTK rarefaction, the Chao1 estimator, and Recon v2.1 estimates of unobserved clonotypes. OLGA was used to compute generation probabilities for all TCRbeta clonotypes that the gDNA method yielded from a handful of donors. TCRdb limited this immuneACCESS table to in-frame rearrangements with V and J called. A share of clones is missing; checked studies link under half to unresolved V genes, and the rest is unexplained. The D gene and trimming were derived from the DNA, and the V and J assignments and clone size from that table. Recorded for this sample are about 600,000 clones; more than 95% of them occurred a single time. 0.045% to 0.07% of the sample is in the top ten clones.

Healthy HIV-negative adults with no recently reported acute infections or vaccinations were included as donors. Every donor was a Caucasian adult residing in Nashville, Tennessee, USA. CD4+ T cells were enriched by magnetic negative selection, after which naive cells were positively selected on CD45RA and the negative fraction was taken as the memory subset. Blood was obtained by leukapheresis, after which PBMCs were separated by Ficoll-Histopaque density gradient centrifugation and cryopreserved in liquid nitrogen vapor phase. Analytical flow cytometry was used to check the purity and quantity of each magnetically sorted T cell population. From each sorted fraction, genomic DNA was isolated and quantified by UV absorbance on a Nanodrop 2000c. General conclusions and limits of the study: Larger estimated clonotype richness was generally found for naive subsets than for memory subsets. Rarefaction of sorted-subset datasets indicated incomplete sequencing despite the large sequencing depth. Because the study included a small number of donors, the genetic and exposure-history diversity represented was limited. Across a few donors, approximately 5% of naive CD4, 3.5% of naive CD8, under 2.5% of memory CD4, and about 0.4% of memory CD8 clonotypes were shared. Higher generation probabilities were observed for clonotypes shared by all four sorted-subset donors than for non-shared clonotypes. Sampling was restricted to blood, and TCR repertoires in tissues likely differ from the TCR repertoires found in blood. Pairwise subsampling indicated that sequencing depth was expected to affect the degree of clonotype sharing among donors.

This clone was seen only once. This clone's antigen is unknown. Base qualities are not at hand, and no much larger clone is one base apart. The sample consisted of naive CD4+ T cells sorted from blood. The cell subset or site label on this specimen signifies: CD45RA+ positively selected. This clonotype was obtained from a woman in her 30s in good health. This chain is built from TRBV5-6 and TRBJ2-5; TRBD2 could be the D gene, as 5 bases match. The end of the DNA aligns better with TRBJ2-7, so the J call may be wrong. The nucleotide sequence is TGTGCCAGCAGGTCGGGGAGCTCCTACGAGCAGTACTTC. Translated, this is CASRSGSSYEQYF.